This T cell receptor beta chain comes out of a study of blood T cell repertoires in COVID-19. The wider study: Samples taken during acute and convalescent COVID-19 were collected in the United States, Italy and Spain. The cDNA or gDNA used as material had been derived from T cells, B-cell-depleted T cells, or PBMCs.

Per the original methods: Researchers report that nucleated cell counts were estimated from reference gene primer amplification. The method was immunoSEQ multiplex PCR; TCRdb's version includes in-frame clones alone and lacks a portion of them. V and J calls and clone size follow that table, whereas D and trimming were derived from the DNA. The sample yields approximately 94,000 clones, about 91% seen once. The V gene's germline CDR1 is MDHEN and CDR2 SYDVKM. This CDR3 has 14 residues. Trimming shortened V by 2 bases and J by 5 bases, and 10 bases separated the two germline ends. The sequenced sample was peripheral blood. The source of this sequence is a human donor in a cohort sampled during active COVID-19. The genes are TRBV28 and TRBJ1-5; D perhaps matches TRBD1 (6 bases). DNA of the CDR3: TGTGCCAGCAGTTTAGGGGGGGCTTATCAGCCCCAGCATTTT. This sequence encodes CASSLGGAYQPQHF.